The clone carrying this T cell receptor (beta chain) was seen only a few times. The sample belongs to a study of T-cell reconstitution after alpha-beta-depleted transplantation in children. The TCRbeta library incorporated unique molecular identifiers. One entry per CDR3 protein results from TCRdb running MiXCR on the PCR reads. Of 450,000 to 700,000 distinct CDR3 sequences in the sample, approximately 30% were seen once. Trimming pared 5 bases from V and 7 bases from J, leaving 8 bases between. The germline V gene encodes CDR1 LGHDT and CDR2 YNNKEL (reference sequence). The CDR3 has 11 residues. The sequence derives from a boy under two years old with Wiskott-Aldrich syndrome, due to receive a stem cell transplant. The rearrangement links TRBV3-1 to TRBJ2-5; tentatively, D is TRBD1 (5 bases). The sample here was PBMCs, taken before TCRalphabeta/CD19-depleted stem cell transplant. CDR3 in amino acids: CASSEGVTQYF. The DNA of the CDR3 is TGTGCCAGCAGCGAAGGGGTGACCCAGTACTTC.